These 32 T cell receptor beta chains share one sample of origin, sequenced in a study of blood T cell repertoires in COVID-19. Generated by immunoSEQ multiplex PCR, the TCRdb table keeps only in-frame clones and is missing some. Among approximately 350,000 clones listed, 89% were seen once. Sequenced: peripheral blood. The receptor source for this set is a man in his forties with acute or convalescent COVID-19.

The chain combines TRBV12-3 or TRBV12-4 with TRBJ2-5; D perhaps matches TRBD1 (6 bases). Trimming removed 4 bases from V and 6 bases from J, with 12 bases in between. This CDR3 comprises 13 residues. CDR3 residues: CASSSGDTQTQYF. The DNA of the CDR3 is TGTGCCAGCAGTTCTGGGGACACACAGACCCAGTACTTC.

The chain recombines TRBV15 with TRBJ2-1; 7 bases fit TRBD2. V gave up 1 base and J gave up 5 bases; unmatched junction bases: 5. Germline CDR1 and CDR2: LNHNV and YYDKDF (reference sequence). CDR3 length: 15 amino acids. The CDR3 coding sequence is TGTGCCACCAGCAGAGCCTGGCGGGGGAACAATGAGCAGTTCTTC. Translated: CATSRAWRGNNEQFF.

For the CDR3, the DNA is TGCGCCAGCAGCCAAGATCAGGGGACAGTAGTAAACGAGCAGTTCTTC. Translation gives CASSQDQGTVVNEQFF. This sequence joins TRBV4-3 and TRBJ2-1; 7 positions agree with TRBD1. The germline CDR1 and CDR2 sequences are LGHNA and YSLEER. With V trimmed by 0 bases and J by 10 bases, 12 bases remained unmatched. There are 16 residues in the CDR3.

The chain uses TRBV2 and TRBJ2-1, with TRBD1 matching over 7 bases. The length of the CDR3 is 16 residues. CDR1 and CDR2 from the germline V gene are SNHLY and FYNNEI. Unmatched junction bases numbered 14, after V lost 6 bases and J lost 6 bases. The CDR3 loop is CASRDIAQGSGNEQFF. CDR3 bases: TGTGCCAGCAGGGATATAGCACAGGGGAGCGGCAATGAGCAGTTCTTC. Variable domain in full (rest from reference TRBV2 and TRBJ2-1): EPEVTQTPSHQVTQMGQEVILRCVPISNHLYFYWYRQILGQKVEFLVSFYNNEISEKSEIFDDQFSVERPDGSNFTLKIRSTKLEDSAMYFCASRDIAQGSGNEQFFGPGTRLTVL.

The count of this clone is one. The CDR3: CASSLGGQQVGEQYF. Here the CDR3 DNA reads TGTGCCAGCAGCTTAGGGGGACAGCAGGTGGGCGAGCAGTACTTC. The chain recombines TRBV7-3 with TRBJ2-7, with 7 bases that match TRBD1. Trimming at V came to 2 bases and at J to 6 bases, leaving 10 bases not matched to a gene. The CDR3 runs 15 residues. Germline V CDR1 and CDR2: SGHTA, FQGTGA.

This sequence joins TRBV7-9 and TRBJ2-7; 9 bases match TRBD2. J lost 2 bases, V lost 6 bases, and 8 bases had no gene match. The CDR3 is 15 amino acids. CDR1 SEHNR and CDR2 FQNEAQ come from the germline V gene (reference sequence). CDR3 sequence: CASSQTSGLPYEQYF. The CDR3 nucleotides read TGTGCCAGCAGTCAAACTAGCGGGCTGCCCTACGAGCAGTACTTC.

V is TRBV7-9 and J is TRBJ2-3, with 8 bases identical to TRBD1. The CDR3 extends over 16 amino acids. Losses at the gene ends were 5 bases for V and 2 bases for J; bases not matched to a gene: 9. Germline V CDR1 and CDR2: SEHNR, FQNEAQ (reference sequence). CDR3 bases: TGTGCCAGCAGCCCAAAGCAGGGGGCTGACACAGATACGCAGTATTTT. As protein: CASSPKQGADTDTQYF.

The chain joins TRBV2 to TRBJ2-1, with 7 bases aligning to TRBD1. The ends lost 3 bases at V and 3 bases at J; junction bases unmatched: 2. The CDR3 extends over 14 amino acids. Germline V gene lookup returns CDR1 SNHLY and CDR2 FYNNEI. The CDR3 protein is CASSDRTGYNEQFF. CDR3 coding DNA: TGTGCCAGCAGTGATCGGACAGGCTACAATGAGCAGTTCTTC.

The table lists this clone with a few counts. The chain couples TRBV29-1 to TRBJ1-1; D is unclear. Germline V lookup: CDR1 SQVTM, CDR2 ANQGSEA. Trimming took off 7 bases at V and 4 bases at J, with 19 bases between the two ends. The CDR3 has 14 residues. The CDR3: CSATPPNHPTEAFF. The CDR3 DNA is TGCAGCGCCACCCCACCTAACCACCCCACTGAAGCTTTCTTT.

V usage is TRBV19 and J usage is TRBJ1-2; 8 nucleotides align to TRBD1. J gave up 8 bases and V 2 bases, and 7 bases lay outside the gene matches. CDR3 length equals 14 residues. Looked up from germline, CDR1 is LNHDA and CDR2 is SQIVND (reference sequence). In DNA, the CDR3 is TGTGCCAGTAGTATACAGGGGGCTTCTCGAGGCTACACCTTC. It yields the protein CASSIQGASRGYTF. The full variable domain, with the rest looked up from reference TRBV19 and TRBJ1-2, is DGGITQSPKYLFRKEGQNVTLSCEQNLNHDAMYWYRQDPGQGLRLIYYSQIVNDFQKGDIAEGYSVSREKKESFPLTVTSAQKNPTAFYLCASSIQGASRGYTFGSGTRLTVV.

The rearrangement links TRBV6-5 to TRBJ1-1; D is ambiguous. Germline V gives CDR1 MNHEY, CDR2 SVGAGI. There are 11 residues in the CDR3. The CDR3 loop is CATNRGTEAFF. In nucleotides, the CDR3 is TGTGCGACGAACCGAGGCACTGAAGCTTTCTTT.

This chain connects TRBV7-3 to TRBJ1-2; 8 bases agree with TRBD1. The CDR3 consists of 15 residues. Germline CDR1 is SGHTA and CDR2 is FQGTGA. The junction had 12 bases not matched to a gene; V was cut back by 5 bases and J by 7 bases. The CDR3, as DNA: TGTGCCAGCAGCGAAGGATCAGGGGGCGGCCTTGGCTACACCTTC. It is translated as CASSEGSGGGLGYTF. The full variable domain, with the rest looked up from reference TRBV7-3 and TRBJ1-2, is GAGVSQTPSNKVTEKGKYVELRCDPISGHTALYWYRQSLGQGPEFLIYFQGTGAADDSGLPNDRFFAVRPEGSVSTLKIQRTERGDSAVYLCASSEGSGGGLGYTFGSGTRLTVV.

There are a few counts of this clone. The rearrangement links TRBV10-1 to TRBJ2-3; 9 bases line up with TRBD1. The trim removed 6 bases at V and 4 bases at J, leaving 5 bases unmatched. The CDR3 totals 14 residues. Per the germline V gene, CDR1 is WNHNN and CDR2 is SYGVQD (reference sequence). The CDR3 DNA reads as TGCGCCAGCAGGGCCGGGACAGGGTCAGATACGCAGTATTTT. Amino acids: CASRAGTGSDTQYF.

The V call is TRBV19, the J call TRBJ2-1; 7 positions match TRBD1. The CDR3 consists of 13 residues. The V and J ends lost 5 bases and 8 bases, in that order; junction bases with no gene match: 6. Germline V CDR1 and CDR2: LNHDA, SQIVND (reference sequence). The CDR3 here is CASSRQGEDEQFF. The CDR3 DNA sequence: TGTGCCAGTAGTCGACAGGGAGAGGATGAGCAGTTCTTC.

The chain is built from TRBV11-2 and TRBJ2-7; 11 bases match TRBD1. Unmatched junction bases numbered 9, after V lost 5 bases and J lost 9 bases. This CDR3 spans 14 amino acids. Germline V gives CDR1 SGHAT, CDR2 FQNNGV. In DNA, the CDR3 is TGTGCCAGCAGCCTTGGACAGGGGGCGCGGGGGCAGTACTTC. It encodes CASSLGQGARGQYF.

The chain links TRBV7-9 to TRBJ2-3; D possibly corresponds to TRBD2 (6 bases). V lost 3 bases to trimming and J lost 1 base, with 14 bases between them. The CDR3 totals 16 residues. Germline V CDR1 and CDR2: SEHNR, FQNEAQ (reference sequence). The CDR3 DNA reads TGTGCCAGCAGCTTTCCCGGAGGGGAGGGCACAGATACGCAGTATTTT. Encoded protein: CASSFPGGEGTDTQYF.

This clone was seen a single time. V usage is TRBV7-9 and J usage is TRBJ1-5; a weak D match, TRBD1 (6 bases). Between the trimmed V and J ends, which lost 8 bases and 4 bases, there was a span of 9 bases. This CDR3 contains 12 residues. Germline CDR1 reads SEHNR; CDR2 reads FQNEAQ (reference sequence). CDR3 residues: CASSQGNQPQHF. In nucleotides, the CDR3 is TGTGCCAGCTCACAGGGAAATCAGCCCCAGCATTTT.

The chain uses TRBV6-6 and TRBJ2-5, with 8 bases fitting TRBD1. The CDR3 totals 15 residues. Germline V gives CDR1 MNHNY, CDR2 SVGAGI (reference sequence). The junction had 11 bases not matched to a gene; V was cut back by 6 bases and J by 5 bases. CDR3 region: CASSKVRDRQETQYF. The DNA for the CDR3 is TGTGCCAGCAGCAAAGTCCGGGACAGGCAGGAGACCCAGTACTTC.

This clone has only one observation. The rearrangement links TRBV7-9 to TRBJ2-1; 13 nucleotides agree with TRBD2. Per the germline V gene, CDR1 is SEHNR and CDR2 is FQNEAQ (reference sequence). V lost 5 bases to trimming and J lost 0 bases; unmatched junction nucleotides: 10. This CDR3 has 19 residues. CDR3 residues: CASSPRTSGSRSSYNEQFF. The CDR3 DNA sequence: TGTGCCAGCAGCCCGCGGACTAGCGGGAGCAGGAGCTCCTACAATGAGCAGTTCTTC.

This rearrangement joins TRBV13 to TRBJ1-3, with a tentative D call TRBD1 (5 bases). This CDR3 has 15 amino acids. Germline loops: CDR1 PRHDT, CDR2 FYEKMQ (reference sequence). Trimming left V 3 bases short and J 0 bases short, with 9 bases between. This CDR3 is CASSFSTGSGNTIYF. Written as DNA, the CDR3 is TGTGCCAGCAGCTTTTCCACAGGCTCTGGAAACACCATATATTTT.

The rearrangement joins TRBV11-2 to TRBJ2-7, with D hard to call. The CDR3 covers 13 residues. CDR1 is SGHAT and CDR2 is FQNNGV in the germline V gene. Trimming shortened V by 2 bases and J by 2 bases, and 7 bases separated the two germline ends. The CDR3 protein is CASSLWQAYEQYF. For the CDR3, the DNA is TGTGCCAGCAGCTTATGGCAGGCCTACGAGCAGTACTTC.

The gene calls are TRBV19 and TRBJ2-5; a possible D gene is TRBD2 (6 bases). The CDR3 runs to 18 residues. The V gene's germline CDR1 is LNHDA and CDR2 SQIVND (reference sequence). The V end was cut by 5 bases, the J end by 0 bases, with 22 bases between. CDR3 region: CASSSADYFPPYQETQYF. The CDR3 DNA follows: TGTGCCAGTAGTTCGGCGGACTACTTCCCACCGTACCAAGAGACCCAGTACTTC. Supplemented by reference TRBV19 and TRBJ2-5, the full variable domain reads DGGITQSPKYLFRKEGQNVTLSCEQNLNHDAMYWYRQDPGQGLRLIYYSQIVNDFQKGDIAEGYSVSREKKESFPLTVTSAQKNPTAFYLCASSSADYFPPYQETQYFGPGTRLLVL.

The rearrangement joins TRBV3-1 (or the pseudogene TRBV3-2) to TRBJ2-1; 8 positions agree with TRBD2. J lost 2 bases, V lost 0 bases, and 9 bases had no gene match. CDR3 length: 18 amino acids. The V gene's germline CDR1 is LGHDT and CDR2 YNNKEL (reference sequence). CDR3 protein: CASSQDIREGSPYNEQFF. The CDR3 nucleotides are TGTGCCAGCAGCCAAGATATCCGGGAGGGCTCACCCTACAATGAGCAGTTCTTC.

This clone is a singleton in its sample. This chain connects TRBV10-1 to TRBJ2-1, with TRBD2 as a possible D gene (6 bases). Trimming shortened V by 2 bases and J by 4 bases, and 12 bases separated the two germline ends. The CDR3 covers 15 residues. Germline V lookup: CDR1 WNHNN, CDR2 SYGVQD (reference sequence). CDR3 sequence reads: CASSEKDYLYNEQFF. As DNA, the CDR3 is TGCGCCAGCAGTGAGAAGGACTACCTATACAATGAGCAGTTCTTC.

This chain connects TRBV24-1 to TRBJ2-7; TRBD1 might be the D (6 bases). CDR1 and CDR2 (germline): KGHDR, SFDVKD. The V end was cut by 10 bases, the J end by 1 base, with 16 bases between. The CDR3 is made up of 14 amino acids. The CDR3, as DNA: TGTGCCACAACACACCGGGACAAGTCCTACGAGCAGTACTTC. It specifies CATTHRDKSYEQYF.

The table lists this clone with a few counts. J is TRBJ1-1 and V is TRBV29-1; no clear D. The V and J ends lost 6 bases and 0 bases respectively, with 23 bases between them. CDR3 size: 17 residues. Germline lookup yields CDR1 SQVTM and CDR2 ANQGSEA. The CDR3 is CSVSHGGGESLNTEAFF. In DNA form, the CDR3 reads TGCAGCGTAAGTCACGGCGGCGGGGAAAGTTTGAACACTGAAGCTTTCTTT.

The CDR3 reads CASSDRSESRGNEQFF. Here the CDR3 DNA reads TGCGCCAGCAGCGACCGGTCGGAGTCACGGGGCAATGAGCAGTTCTTC. This rearrangement joins TRBV4-1 to TRBJ2-1; D might be TRBD2 (5 bases). Germline CDR1 is MGHRA and CDR2 is YSYEKL. V lost 5 bases and J 6 bases, leaving 20 bases between the germline ends. The CDR3 sequence is 16 residues long.

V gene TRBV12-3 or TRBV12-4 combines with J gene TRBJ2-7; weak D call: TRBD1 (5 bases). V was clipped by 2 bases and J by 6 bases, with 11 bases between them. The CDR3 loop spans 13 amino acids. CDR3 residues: CASSLRTRAEQYF. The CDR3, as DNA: TGTGCCAGCAGTTTAAGGACCAGGGCCGAGCAGTACTTC.

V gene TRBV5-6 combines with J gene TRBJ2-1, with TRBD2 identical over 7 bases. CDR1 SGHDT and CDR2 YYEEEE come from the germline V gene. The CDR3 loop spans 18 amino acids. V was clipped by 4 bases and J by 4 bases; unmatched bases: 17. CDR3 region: CASSPGRSRGIIYNEQFF. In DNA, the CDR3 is TGTGCCAGCAGCCCGGGGAGATCGCGGGGGATCATTTACAATGAGCAGTTCTTC.

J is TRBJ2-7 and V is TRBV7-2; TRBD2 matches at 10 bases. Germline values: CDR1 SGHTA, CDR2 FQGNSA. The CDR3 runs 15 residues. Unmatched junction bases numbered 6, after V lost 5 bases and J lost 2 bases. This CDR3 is CASSTRTSGAYEQYF. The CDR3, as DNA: TGTGCCAGCAGCACCCGCACTAGCGGGGCCTACGAGCAGTACTTC.

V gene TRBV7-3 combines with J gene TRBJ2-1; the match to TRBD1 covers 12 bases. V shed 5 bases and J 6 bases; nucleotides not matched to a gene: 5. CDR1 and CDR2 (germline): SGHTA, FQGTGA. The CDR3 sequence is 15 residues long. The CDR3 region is CASSPRDRGLNEQFF. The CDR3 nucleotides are TGTGCCAGCAGCCCCCGGGACAGGGGGCTCAATGAGCAGTTCTTC.

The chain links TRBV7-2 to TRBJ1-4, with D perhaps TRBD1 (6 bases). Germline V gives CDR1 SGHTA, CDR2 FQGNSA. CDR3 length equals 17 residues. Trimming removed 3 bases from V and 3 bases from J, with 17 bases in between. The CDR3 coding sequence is TGTGCCAGCAGCTTTGAGGGTTCAGGGGCGGCTAATGAAAAACTGTTTTTT. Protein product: CASSFEGSGAANEKLFF.